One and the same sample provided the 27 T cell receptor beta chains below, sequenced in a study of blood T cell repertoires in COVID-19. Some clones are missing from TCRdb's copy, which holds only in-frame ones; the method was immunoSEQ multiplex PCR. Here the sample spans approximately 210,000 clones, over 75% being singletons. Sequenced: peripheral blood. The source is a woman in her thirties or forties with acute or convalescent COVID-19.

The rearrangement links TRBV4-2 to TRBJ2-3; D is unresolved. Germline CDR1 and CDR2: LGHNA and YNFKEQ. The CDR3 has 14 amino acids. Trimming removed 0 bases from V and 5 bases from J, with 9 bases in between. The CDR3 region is CASSQEVTGDTQYF. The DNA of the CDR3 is TGTGCCAGCAGCCAAGAAGTAACGGGAGATACGCAGTATTTT.

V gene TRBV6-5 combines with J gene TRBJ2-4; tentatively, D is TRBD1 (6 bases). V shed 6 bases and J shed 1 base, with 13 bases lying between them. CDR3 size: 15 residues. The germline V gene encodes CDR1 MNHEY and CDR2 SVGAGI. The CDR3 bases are TGTGCCAGCAGGGACAGCAAATCCGCCAAAAACATTCAGTACTTC. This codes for CASRDSKSAKNIQYF.

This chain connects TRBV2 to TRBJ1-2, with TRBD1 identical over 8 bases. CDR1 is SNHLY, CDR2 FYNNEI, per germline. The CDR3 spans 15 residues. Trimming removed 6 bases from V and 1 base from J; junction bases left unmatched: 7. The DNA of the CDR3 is TGTGCCAGCAGCGCTAACAGGGGGGTTAACTATGGCTACACCTTC. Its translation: CASSANRGVNYGYTF.

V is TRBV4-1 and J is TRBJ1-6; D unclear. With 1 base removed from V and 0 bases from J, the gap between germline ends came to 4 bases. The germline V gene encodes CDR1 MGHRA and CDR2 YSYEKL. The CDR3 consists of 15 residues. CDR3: CASSQGSSYNSPLHF. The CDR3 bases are TGCGCCAGCAGCCAAGGGAGCTCCTATAATTCACCCCTCCACTTT.

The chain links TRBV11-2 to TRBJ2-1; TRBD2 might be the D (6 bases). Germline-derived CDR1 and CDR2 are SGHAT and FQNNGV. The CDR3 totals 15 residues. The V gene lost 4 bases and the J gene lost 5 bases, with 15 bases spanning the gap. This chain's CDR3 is CASSSRLASDNEQFF. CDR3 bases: TGTGCCAGCAGCTCGCGTCTAGCGTCCGACAATGAGCAGTTCTTC. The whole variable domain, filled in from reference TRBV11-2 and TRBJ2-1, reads EAGVAQSPRYKIIEKRQSVAFWCNPISGHATLYWYQQILGQGPKLLIQFQNNGVVDDSQLPKDRFSAERLKGVDSTLKIQPAKLEDSAVYLCASSSRLASDNEQFFGPGTRLTVL.

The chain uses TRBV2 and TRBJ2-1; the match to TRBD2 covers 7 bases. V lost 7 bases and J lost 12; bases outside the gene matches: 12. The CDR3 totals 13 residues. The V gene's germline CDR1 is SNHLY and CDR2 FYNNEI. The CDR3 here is CASTNLGGEGQFF. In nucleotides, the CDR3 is TGTGCCAGCACCAACTTGGGGGGGGAGGGGCAGTTCTTC. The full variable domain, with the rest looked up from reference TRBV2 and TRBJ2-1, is EPEVTQTPSHQVTQMGQEVILRCVPISNHLYFYWYRQILGQKVEFLVSFYNNEISEKSEIFDDQFSVERPDGSNFTLKIRSTKLEDSAMYFCASTNLGGEGQFFGPGTRLTVL.

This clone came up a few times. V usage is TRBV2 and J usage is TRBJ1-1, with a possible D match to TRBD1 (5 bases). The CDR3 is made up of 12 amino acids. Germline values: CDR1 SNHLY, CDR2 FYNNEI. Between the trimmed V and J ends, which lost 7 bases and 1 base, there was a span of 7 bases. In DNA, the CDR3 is TGTGCCAGCAACGGGGGGAACACTGAAGCTTTCTTT. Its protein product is CASNGGNTEAFF.

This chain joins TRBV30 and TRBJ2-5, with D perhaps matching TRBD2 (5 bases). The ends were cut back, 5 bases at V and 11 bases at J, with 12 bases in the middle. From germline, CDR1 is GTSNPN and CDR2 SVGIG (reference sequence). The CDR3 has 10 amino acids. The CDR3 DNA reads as TGTGCCTGGGGGAGACATCATCAGTACTTC. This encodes CAWGRHHQYF.

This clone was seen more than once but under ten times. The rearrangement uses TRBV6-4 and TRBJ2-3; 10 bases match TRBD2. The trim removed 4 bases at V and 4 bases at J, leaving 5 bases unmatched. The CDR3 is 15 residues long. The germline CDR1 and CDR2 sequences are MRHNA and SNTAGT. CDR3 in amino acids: CASSASGGASDTQYF. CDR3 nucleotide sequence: TGTGCCAGCAGTGCCAGCGGGGGGGCTTCAGATACGCAGTATTTT.

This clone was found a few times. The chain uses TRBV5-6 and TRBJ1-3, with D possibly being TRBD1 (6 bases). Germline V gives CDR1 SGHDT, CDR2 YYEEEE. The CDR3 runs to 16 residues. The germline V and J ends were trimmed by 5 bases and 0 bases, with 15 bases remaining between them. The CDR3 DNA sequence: TGTGCCAGCAGTCTTCCTGGGGGCCACTCTGGAAACACCATATATTTT. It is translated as CASSLPGGHSGNTIYF.

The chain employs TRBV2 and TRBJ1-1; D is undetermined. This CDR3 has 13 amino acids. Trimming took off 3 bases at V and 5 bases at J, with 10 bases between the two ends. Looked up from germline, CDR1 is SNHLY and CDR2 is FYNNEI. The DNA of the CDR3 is TGTGCCAGCAGTGACGGTGTCGGTACTGAAGCTTTCTTT. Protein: CASSDGVGTEAFF.

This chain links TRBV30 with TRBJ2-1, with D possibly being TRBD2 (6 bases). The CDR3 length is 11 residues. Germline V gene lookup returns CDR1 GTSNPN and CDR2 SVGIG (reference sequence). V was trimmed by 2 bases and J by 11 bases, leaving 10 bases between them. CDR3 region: CAWSRDLKQFF. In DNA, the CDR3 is TGTGCCTGGAGTAGGGACTTGAAGCAGTTCTTC. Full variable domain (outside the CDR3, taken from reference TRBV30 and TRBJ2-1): SQTIHQWPATLVQPVGSPLSLECTVEGTSNPNLYWYRQAAGRGLQLLFYSVGIGQISSEVPQNLSASRPQDRQFILSSKKLLLSDSGFYLCAWSRDLKQFFGPGTRLTVL.

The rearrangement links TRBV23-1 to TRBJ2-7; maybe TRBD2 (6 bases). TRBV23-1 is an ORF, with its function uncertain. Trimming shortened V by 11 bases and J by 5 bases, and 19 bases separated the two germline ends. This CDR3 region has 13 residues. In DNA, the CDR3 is TGCGCCGCCAAAGGGAGGTCCCCCCACGAGCAGTACGTC. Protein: CAAKGRSPHEQYV.

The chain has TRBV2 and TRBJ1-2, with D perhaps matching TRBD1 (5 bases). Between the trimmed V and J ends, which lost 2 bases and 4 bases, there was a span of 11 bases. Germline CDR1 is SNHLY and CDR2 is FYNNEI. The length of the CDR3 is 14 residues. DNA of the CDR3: TGTGCCAGCAGTGAAAGGTCCAGGGCCTATGGCTACACCTTC. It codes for CASSERSRAYGYTF. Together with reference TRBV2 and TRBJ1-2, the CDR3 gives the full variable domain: EPEVTQTPSHQVTQMGQEVILRCVPISNHLYFYWYRQILGQKVEFLVSFYNNEISEKSEIFDDQFSVERPDGSNFTLKIRSTKLEDSAMYFCASSERSRAYGYTFGSGTRLTVV.

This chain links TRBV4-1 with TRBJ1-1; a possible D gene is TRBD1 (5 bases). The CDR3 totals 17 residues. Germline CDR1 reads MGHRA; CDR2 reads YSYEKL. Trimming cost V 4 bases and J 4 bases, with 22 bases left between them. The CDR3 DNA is TGCGCCAGCAGCCCAGGGTTGGCCCTTAACCGTGGCACTGAAGCTTTCTTT. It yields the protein CASSPGLALNRGTEAFF.

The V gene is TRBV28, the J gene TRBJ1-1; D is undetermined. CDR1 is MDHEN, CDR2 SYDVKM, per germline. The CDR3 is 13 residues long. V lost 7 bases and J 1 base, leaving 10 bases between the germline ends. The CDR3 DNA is TGTGCCAGCACCCCCGCGGGGAACACTGAAGCTTTCTTT. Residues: CASTPAGNTEAFF.

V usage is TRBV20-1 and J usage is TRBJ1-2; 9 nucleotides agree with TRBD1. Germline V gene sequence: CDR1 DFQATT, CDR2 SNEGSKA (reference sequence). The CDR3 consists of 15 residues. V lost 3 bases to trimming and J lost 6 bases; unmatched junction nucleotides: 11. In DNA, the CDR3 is TGCAGTGCTAGTGAGGACAGGGGCGAAAGCGATGGCTACACCTTC. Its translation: CSASEDRGESDGYTF.

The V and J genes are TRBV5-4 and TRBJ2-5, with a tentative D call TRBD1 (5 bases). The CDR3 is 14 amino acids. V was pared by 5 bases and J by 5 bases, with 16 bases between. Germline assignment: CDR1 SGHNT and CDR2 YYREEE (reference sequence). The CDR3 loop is CASRVDSSGETQYF. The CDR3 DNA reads TGTGCCAGCAGGGTCGACAGCTCTGGGGAGACCCAGTACTTC.

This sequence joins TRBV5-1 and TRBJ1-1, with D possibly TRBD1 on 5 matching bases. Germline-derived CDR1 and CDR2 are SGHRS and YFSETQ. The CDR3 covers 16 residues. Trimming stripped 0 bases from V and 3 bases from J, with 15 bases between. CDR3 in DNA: TGCGCCAGCAGCTTGGGCCCCGGGGGATTGGACACTGAAGCTTTCTTT. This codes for CASSLGPGGLDTEAFF.

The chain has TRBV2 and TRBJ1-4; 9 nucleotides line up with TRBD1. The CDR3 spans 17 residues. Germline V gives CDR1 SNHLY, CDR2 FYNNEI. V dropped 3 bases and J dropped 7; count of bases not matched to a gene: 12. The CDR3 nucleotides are TGTGCCAGCAGTGACGAAACAGGGGGCGCTTCGGGTGAAAAACTGTTTTTT. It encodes CASSDETGGASGEKLFF.

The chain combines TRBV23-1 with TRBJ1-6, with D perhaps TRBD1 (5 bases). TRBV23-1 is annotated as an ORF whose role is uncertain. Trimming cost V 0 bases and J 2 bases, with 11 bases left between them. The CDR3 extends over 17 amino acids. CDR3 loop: CASSQSGRSPYNSPLHF. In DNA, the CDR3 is TGCGCCAGCAGTCAATCGGGGCGAAGTCCCTATAATTCACCCCTCCACTTT.

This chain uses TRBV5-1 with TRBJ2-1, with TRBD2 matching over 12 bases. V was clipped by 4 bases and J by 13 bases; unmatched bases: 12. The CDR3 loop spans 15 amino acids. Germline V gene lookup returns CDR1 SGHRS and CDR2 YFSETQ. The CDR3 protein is CASSALAGGTNRQFF. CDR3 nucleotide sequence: TGCGCCAGCAGCGCACTAGCGGGGGGAACAAACCGTCAGTTCTTC.

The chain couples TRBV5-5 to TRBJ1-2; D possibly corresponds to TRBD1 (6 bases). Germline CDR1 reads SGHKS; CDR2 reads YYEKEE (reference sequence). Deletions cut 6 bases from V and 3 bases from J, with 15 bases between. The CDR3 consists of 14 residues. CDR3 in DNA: TGTGCCAGCACCCGAACAGGGCCTCACTATGGCTACACCTTC. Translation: CASTRTGPHYGYTF.

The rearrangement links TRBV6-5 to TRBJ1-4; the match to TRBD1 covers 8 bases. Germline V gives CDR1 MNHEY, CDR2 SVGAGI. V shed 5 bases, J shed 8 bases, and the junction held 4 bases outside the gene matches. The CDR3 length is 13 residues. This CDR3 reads CASSLQGGEKLFF. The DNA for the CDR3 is TGTGCCAGCAGTCTACAGGGGGGGGAAAAACTGTTTTTT.

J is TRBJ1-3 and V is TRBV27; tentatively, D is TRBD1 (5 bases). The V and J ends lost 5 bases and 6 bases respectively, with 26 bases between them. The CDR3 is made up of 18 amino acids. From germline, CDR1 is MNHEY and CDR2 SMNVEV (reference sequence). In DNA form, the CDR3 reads TGTGCCAGCAGTCTGTTCGCAGAAAGGGCAGGACACGTAAACACCATATATTTT. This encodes CASSLFAERAGHVNTIYF.

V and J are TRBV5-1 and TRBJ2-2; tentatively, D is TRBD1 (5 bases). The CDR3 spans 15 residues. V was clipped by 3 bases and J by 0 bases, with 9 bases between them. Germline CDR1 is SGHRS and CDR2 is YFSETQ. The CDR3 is CASSSDRPNTGELFF. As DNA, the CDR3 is TGCGCCAGCAGCTCCGACAGACCGAACACCGGGGAGCTGTTTTTT.

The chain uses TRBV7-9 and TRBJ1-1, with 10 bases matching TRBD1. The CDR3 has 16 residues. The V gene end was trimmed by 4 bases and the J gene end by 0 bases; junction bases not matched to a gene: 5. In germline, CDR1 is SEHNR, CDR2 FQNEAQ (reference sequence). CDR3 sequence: CASSSGQGNLNTEAFF. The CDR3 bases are TGTGCCAGCAGCTCGGGACAGGGGAACTTGAACACTGAAGCTTTCTTT.